A selection of T cell receptor beta chains follows, all from one sample in a study of T cell responses to AZD1222 COVID-19 vaccine. The table came from immunoSEQ multiplex PCR; TCRdb's copy has only in-frame clones and leaves some out. The sample holds fewer than 120,000 clones, approximately 90% seen once. The sample was peripheral blood, taken on day 0 of AZD1222 vaccination. These receptors all stem from an adult in good health. Each CDR3 is given without its conserved first and last residue. Fields, in order: V gene, CDR3 length, CDR3 protein.

V: TRBV7-2; length: 11; CDR3: ASSLFSIYGYT
V: TRBV10-3; length: 13; CDR3: AISPTQGMNTEAF
V: TRBV5-5; length: 14; CDR3: ASSLAGNGVKLGYT
V: TRBV5-1; length: 10; CDR3: ASSFEGYEQY
V: TRBV19; length: 12; CDR3: ASRTGGNNYGYT
V: TRBV5-1; length: 13; CDR3: ASSQDGVYNSPLH
V: TRBV6-6; length: 12; CDR3: ASSLTSDSYEQY
V: TRBV7-6; length: 13; CDR3: ASSFRAATPAEAF
V: TRBV7-6; length: 12; CDR3: ASSLAVGAAEAF
V: TRBV7-3; length: 11; CDR3: ASSLTQGNTIY
V: TRBV7-2; length: 13; CDR3: ASSFDRGNTGELF
V: TRBV6-2/TRBV6-3; length: 14; CDR3: ASSRDRSSYNSPLH
V: TRBV7-2; length: 15; CDR3: ASSLGVMGAGGNEQF
V: TRBV5-4; length: 11; CDR3: ASSLDKTGPLF
V: TRBV5-8; length: 14; CDR3: ASSLVFSDRENEQF
V: TRBV9; length: 13; CDR3: ASSVALADSYEQY
V: TRBV28; length: 11; CDR3: ASREGTSGRQY
V: TRBV3-1/TRBV3-2; length: 11; CDR3: ASSQAGTYEQY
V: TRBV11-2; length: 12; CDR3: ASSLRGQGAEQF
V: TRBV19; length: 12; CDR3: AREIGVANEKLF
V: TRBV11-1; length: 13; CDR3: ASSLFGEVETEAF
V: TRBV9; length: 13; CDR3: ASRGDTGESYGYT
V: TRBV7-9; length: 12; CDR3: ASSLAQAAAGYT
V: TRBV6-1; length: 12; CDR3: ASSEMGPGQGTI
V: TRBV5-1; length: 13; CDR3: ASSRTSGEAGELF
V: TRBV10-3; length: 11; CDR3: AATGDPLNEQF
V: TRBV12-5; length: 16; CDR3: ASGDRGSETPPSYEQY
V: TRBV28; length: 12; CDR3: ASSRTGGVNTQY
V: TRBV7-9; length: 14; CDR3: ASSFDSFSGANVLT
V: TRBV28; length: 13; CDR3: ASSIYQEPTDTQY
V: TRBV15; length: 12; CDR3: ATSSSWGGEKLF
V: TRBV7-3; length: 11; CDR3: ASSSGQPYEQY
V: TRBV28; length: 12; CDR3: ASSLRGIYYGYT
V: TRBV15; length: 13; CDR3: ATSLRRNQWDEQY
V: TRBV7-9; length: 13; CDR3: ASSPRTSRIYEQY
V: TRBV18; length: 11; CDR3: ASSPPGNTEAF
V: TRBV12-2; length: 13; CDR3: ASRSVAGPYNEQF
V: TRBV4-3; length: 13; CDR3: ASSQAFTGGGPQH
V: TRBV28; length: 14; CDR3: ASNPTGQSSGNTIY
V: TRBV5-1; length: 13; CDR3: ASSTGTGNTGELF